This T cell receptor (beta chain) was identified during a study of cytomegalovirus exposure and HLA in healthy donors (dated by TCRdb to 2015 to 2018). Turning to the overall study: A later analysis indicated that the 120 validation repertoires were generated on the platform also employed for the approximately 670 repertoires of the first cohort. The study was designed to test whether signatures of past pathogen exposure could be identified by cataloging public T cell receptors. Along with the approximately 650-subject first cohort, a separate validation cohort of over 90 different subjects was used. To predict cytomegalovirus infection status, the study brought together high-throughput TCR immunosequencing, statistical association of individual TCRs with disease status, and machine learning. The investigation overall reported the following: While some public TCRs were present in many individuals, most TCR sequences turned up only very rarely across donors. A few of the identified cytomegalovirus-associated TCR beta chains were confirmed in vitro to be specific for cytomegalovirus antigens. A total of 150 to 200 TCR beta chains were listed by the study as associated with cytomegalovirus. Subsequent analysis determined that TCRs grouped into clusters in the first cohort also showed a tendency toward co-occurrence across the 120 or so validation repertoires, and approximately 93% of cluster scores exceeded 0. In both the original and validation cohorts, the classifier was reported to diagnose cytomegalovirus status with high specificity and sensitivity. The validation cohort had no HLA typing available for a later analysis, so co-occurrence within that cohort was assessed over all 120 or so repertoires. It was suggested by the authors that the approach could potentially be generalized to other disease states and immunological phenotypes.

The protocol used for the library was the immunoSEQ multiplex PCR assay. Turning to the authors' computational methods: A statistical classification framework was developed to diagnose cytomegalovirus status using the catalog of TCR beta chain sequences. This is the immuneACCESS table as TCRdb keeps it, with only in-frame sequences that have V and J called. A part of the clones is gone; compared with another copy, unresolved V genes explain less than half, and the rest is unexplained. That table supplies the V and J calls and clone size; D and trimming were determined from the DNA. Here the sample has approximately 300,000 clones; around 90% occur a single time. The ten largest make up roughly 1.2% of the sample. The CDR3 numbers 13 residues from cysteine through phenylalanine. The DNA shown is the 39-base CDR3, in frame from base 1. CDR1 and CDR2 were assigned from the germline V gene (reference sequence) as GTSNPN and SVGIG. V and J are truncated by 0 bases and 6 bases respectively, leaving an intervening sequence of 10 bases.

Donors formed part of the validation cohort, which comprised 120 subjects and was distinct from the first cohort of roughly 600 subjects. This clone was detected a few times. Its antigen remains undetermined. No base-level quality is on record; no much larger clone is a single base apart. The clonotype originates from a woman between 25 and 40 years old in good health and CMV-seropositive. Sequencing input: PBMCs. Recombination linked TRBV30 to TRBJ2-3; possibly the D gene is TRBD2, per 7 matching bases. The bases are TGTGCCTGGAGTGTTCGGGGGGCGGATACGCAGTATTTT. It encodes CAWSVRGADTQYF. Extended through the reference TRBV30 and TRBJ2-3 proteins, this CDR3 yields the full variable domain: SQTIHQWPATLVQPVGSPLSLECTVEGTSNPNLYWYRQAAGRGLQLLFYSVGIGQISSEVPQNLSASRPQDRQFILSSKKLLLSDSGFYLCAWSVRGADTQYFGPGTRLTVL.